A single T cell receptor beta chain is shown here with its context. The data were produced by immunoSEQ multiplex PCR, yet TCRdb's version contains in-frame clones alone and is incomplete. The repertoire holds about 250,000 clones, more than 70% seen once, with around 6% in the top ten. This specimen comes from a study of blood T cell repertoires in COVID-19. Across the study: Donors in the United States, Italy and Spain gave samples during acute or convalescent COVID-19.

The CDR3 loop spans 13 amino acids. Trimming cost V 9 bases and J 4 bases; bases outside gene matches: 8. CDR1 and CDR2 (germline): LNHDA, SQIVND (reference sequence). V is TRBV19 and J is TRBJ1-2, with 7 bases lining up with TRBD1. Sequenced sample: peripheral blood. The clonotype originates from a woman aged 80 or over with COVID-19, enrolled during active disease. CDR3 in amino acids: CASRVGGTYGYTF. CDR3 DNA: TGTGCCAGCCGAGTAGGGGGCACCTATGGCTACACCTTC.